The rows below give T cell receptor beta chains drawn from one sample of a study of blood T cells in healthy people across ages. MiXCR was run by TCRdb on the 5' RACE reads, yielding one entry per CDR3 protein. The repertoire holds 1.5 million to 2 million distinct CDR3 sequences, with around half as singletons. The specimen sequenced was blood. These receptors were taken from a middle-aged woman in good health. Each CDR3 is given with its conserved first and last residue. Fields, in order: V gene, J gene, clone size, D gene, CDR3 protein, CDR3 DNA. The D gene is left open where the match is weak. Clone size is not always given. Where it is, it says once, few, many or a class for expanded clones.

TRBV27,TRBJ1-1,few,.,CASSLSTSRPEAFF,TGTGCCAGCAGTTTATCGACGAGTAGGCCTGAAGCTTTCTTT
TRBV5-1,TRBJ1-5,.,.,CASRPDSYSNQPQHF,TGCGCCAGCAGACCTGACAGTTATAGCAATCAGCCCCAGCATTTT
TRBV7-2,TRBJ2-1,once,.,CASSLAGGRDGEQFF,TGTGCCAGCAGCTTAGCGGGGGGCCGTGATGGTGAGCAGTTCTTC
TRBV29-1,TRBJ2-7,many,TRBD1,CSVPTGTGLNEQYF,TGCAGCGTGCCAACCGGGACAGGGCTCAACGAGCAGTACTTC
TRBV12-3/TRBV12-4,TRBJ2-7,many,TRBD1,CASSLRGTGAYEQYF,TGTGCCAGCAGTCTGAGAGGGACAGGGGCCTACGAGCAGTACTTC
TRBV25-1,TRBJ2-7,few,TRBD2,CASRPSGGYEQYF,TGTGCCAGCAGGCCTAGCGGGGGTTACGAGCAGTACTTC
TRBV4-1,TRBJ1-6,.,.,CASSEDPGQKSPLHF,TGCGCCAGCAGCGAAGACCCCGGACAGAAGTCACCCCTCCACTTT
TRBV20-1,TRBJ1-2,.,TRBD1,CSAREQGGPSGYTF,TGCAGTGCTAGAGAGCAGGGGGGGCCCTCTGGCTACACCTTC
TRBV13,TRBJ2-1,few,TRBD2,CASSLESIGSSGGTYNEQFF,TGTGCCAGCAGCTTAGAAAGTATCGGGTCAAGCGGGGGGACCTACAATGAGCAGTTCTTC
TRBV20-1,TRBJ2-1,few,TRBD2,CSARPLAGGMNEQFF,TGCAGTGCTAGACCACTAGCGGGGGGGATGAATGAGCAGTTCTTC
TRBV7-9,TRBJ2-7,.,.,CASSLVSGNVEDEQYF,TGTGCCAGCAGCTTAGTTTCCGGTAACGTAGAAGACGAGCAGTACTTC
TRBV6-2/TRBV6-3,TRBJ2-6,.,.,CASSLYGQGISGANVLTF,TGTGCCAGCAGCCTCTACGGCCAGGGGATCTCTGGGGCCAACGTCCTGACTTTC
TRBV7-9,TRBJ2-3,few,.,CASITSTPSSTDTQYF,TGTGCCAGCATCACCTCGACTCCCTCCTCCACAGATACGCAGTATTTT
TRBV29-1,TRBJ1-2,few,TRBD1,CSVEEPLQGGDGYTF,TGCAGCGTTGAAGAACCCCTTCAGGGGGGCGATGGCTACACCTTC
TRBV11-2,TRBJ2-7,.,TRBD1,CASRRQGAVQQYF,TGTGCCAGCAGGAGACAGGGTGCTGTCCAGCAGTACTTC
TRBV28,TRBJ2-3,.,.,CASTVSGDTQYF,TGTGCCAGCACCGTGAGCGGGGATACGCAGTATTTT
TRBV11-2,TRBJ1-5,.,.,CASSLAPGQPQHF,TGTGCCAGCAGCTTAGCCCCCGGTCAGCCCCAGCATTTT
TRBV6-6,TRBJ2-1,.,.,CASSYNGQFF,TGTGCCAGCAGTTATAATGGGCAGTTTTTC
TRBV4-3,TRBJ2-3,.,TRBD2,CASSQEGTSGDTQYF,TGCGCCAGCAGCCAAGAAGGGACTAGCGGGGATACGCAGTATTTT
TRBV24-1,TRBJ2-1,.,TRBD2,CATASGGFNEQFF,TGTGCCACCGCCAGCGGGGGTTTTAATGAGCAGTTCTTC
TRBV4-3,TRBJ1-2,once,.,CASSPKVGANYGYTF,TGCGCCAGCAGCCCAAAAGTGGGGGCAAACTATGGCTACACCTTC
TRBV20-1,TRBJ1-5,.,.,CSARDNTGRNQPQHF,TGCAGTGCTAGAGATAACACAGGGAGAAATCAGCCCCAGCATTTT
TRBV4-2,TRBJ2-3,.,TRBD2,CASSQDGGGEADTQYF,TGTGCCAGCAGCCAAGATGGCGGGGGGGAGGCAGATACGCAGTATTTT
TRBV4-1,TRBJ2-7,many,TRBD2,CASSQDSAGAYEQYF,TGCGCCAGCAGCCAAGATTCAGCGGGGGCCTACGAGCAGTACTTC
TRBV6-4,TRBJ2-1,.,TRBD2,CASSAVPGLAGAYNEQFF,TGTGCCAGCAGTGCCGTCCCGGGACTAGCGGGGGCCTACAATGAGCAGTTCTTC
TRBV4-2,TRBJ2-3,.,.,CASSQDPHSTDTQYF,TGTGCCAGCAGCCAAGACCCGCATTCTACAGATACGCAGTATTTT
TRBV4-1,TRBJ2-3,.,TRBD1,CASSFRQGALDTQYF,TGCGCCAGCAGCTTCCGACAGGGGGCCCTTGATACGCAGTATTTT
TRBV20-1,TRBJ1-2,.,.,CSAREWGPQTRYGYTF,TGCAGTGCTAGGGAGTGGGGACCCCAAACCCGCTATGGCTACACCTTC
TRBV11-1,TRBJ2-7,few,TRBD2,CASSFGLAVGYEQYF,TGTGCCAGCAGCTTCGGACTAGCGGTTGGCTACGAGCAGTACTTC
TRBV27,TRBJ2-5,few,.,CASSTPGRQETQYF,TGTGCCAGCAGTACCCCGGGACGCCAAGAGACCCAGTACTTC
TRBV7-2,TRBJ2-7,few,.,CASSFFSGARFNEQYF,TGTGCCAGCAGCTTCTTTTCGGGGGCTCGGTTCAACGAGCAGTACTTC
TRBV29-1,TRBJ2-5,.,TRBD1,CGVVTGGFETQYF,TGCGGCGTTGTGACAGGGGGCTTCGAGACCCAGTACTTC
TRBV4-3,TRBJ2-3,few,.,CASSQSGPPRTDTQYF,TGCGCCAGCAGCCAGTCTGGACCGCCCCGCACAGATACGCAGTATTTT
TRBV5-1,TRBJ2-1,.,TRBD2,CASSPTGRGGDEQFF,TGCGCCAGCAGCCCGACCGGGCGGGGGGGCGATGAGCAGTTCTTC
TRBV29-1,TRBJ2-4,once,TRBD1,CSVDATGGYIQYF,TGCAGCGTCGATGCGACAGGGGGGTACATTCAGTACTTC
TRBV20-1,TRBJ2-3,.,TRBD2,CSARGLAVGTDTQYF,TGCAGTGCTAGGGGCCTAGCGGTAGGCACAGATACGCAGTATTTT
TRBV29-1,TRBJ2-1,.,.,CSVVSGASSYNEQFF,TGCAGCGTTGTATCGGGGGCGAGCTCCTACAATGAGCAGTTCTTC
TRBV20-1,TRBJ2-7,.,TRBD1,CSAHAGTGSSYEQYF,TGCAGTGCTCATGCCGGGACAGGGAGCTCCTACGAGCAGTACTTC
TRBV20-1,TRBJ2-1,.,.,CSARDPLFNEQFF,TGCAGTGCTAGAGATCCGCTTTTCAATGAGCAGTTCTTC
TRBV10-3,TRBJ1-2,.,TRBD1,CAISESEWDRRGYTF,TGTGCCATCAGTGAGTCCGAATGGGACAGACGCGGCTACACCTTC
TRBV2,TRBJ2-7,.,TRBD2,CASWGSPTFNTLAGNSYEQYF,TGTGCCAGCTGGGGCTCTCCCACCTTTAATACACTAGCGGGGAACTCCTACGAGCAGTACTTC
TRBV4-1,TRBJ2-4,few,TRBD1,CASSQASGGEQYF,TGCGCCAGCAGCCAAGCGTCAGGGGGTGAGCAGTACTTC